The clone carrying this TCR beta chain was seen at least ten times. Authors' data handling: The median was around 100,000 TCRs per sample, ranging about 23,224 to 690,600. From the RACE reads, TCRdb called clonotypes with MiXCR, one entry per CDR3 protein. V and J calls and clone size were set by TCRdb, not the authors. The sample records some 190,000 distinct CDR3 sequences, about 20% being singletons. These data are taken from a study of human T cells and chemical hapten exposure. Study background: The study patch tested 0.01% DPC on the upper back and read results at 6 days.

Time point: patch test 1, 2 weeks after DPC sensitization. Indicated treatment: therapeutic diphenylcyclopropenone sensitization with weekly scalp DPC. The sequencing here drew on whole blood, taken in connection with sensitization to the hapten diphenylcyclopropenone (DPC). The receptor's source is a woman aged 45-65 years with alopecia areata. Some clones in this sample may be carry-over from other donors' samples.

The CDR3 reads CASSLDISGGRTDTQYF. In DNA, the CDR3 is TGTGCCAGCAGCTTAGATATTAGCGGGGGCCGCACAGATACGCAGTATTTT. This chain connects TRBV7-2 to TRBJ2-3, with 9 bases aligning to TRBD2. Germline V gene data show CDR1 as SGHTA and CDR2 as FQGNSA. This CDR3 has 17 residues. V gave up 1 base and J gave up 1 base; unmatched junction bases: 6.